One sample yielded the 30 T cell receptor beta chains listed below, sequenced in a study of CD8 T cells in ankylosing spondylitis. Findings and caveats of the study: Ankylosing spondylitis blood appeared to carry a characteristic TCR beta motif of several highly homologous variants.

TCRdb fed the 5' RACE reads into MiXCR, producing one record per CDR3 protein. The profile covers 470,000 or so distinct CDR3 sequences, with about 24% appearing a single time and 0.89% taken by the ten largest. Their recognized antigens are unknown. Material: blood, either unsorted or a sorted T cell fraction (not recorded which). The receptors derive from a male donor with ankylosing spondylitis.

This clonotype has at least ten counts. The genes are TRBV20-1 and TRBJ2-3, with 12 bases lining up with TRBD2. Germline assignment: CDR1 DFQATT and CDR2 SNEGSKA (reference sequence). After removal of 5 bases from V and 5 bases from J, the junction contained 14 bases not matched to a gene. The CDR3 is made up of 17 amino acids. CDR3 DNA: TGCAGTGCTGGACGGACTAGCGGGGCCGTGGGTGAAGATACGCAGTATTTT. Residues: CSAGRTSGAVGEDTQYF.

This clonotype was observed a handful of times. J is TRBJ2-7 and V is TRBV5-1, with D perhaps TRBD1 (5 bases). Per germline, CDR1 SGHRS and CDR2 YFSETQ. This CDR3 spans 15 amino acids. Trimming stripped 6 bases from V and 0 bases from J, with 16 bases between. The CDR3 coding sequence is TGCGCCAGCACTACAGACAGACCCAGCTCCTACGAGCAGTACTTC. Its translation: CASTTDRPSSYEQYF.

V and J are TRBV2 and TRBJ2-7; unclear D gene. This CDR3 comprises 15 residues. The V end was cut by 4 bases, the J end by 0 bases, with 13 bases between. The germline gives CDR1 SNHLY, CDR2 FYNNEI. CDR3 nucleotides: TGTGCCAGCAGTGCCATTGCCAGCTTCTCCTACGAGCAGTACTTC. It specifies CASSAIASFSYEQYF.

The sample holds a few counts of this clonotype. The chain links TRBV20-1 to TRBJ1-3; D is unresolved. Trimming removed 2 bases from V and 0 bases from J, with 14 bases in between. The CDR3 has 16 residues. Germline assignment: CDR1 DFQATT and CDR2 SNEGSKA (reference sequence). The CDR3 here is CSARPGLGYSGNTIYF. CDR3 DNA: TGCAGTGCTAGACCAGGACTGGGGTACTCTGGAAACACCATATATTTT.

The chain employs TRBV2 and TRBJ1-5, with D possibly being TRBD1 (5 bases). Germline loops: CDR1 SNHLY, CDR2 FYNNEI. The germline V and J ends were trimmed by 6 bases and 6 bases, with 21 bases remaining between them. The CDR3 loop spans 16 amino acids. CDR3 residues: CASSKEGTVSGQPQHF. The CDR3 nucleotides read TGTGCCAGCAGCAAAGAAGGGACTGTCTCGGGTCAGCCCCAGCATTTT.

The rearrangement links TRBV3-1 to TRBJ2-1; perhaps TRBD2 as D (5 bases). The germline CDR1 and CDR2 sequences are LGHDT and YNNKEL (reference sequence). Trimming removed 5 bases from V and 4 bases from J, with 18 bases in between. The CDR3 sequence is 16 residues long. The CDR3, as DNA: TGTGCCAGCAGCAGAGGGAGACTACGCAATTACAATGAGCAGTTCTTC. Protein product: CASSRGRLRNYNEQFF.

There are a few counts of this clonotype. The V gene is TRBV7-9, the J gene TRBJ2-1, with TRBD2 matching 11 bases. The germline V gene has CDR1 SEHNR and CDR2 FQNEAQ (reference sequence). The CDR3 totals 15 residues. The ends lost 4 bases at V and 7 bases at J; junction bases unmatched: 6. The CDR3 nucleotides read TGTGCCAGCAGCTCGGGACTAGCGGAACTTAATGAGCAGTTCTTC. Its translation is CASSSGLAELNEQFF.

This clonotype was recorded a few times. The rearrangement links TRBV5-1 to TRBJ2-3; perhaps TRBD1 as D (6 bases). Per the germline V gene, CDR1 is SGHRS and CDR2 is YFSETQ. This CDR3 comprises 16 residues. The ends were cut back, 4 bases at V and 2 bases at J, with 17 bases in the middle. CDR3 in DNA: TGCGCCAGCAGCCCTATTGACAGGCGAAACACAGATACGCAGTATTTT. Amino acids: CASSPIDRRNTDTQYF.

V usage is TRBV4-2 and J usage is TRBJ2-3, with 7 bases matching TRBD2. With 4 bases clipped from V and 7 bases from J, the junction kept 11 bases outside the gene matches. This CDR3 comprises 15 residues. Per germline, CDR1 LGHNA and CDR2 YNFKEQ. CDR3 DNA sequence: TGTGCCAGCAGCCCCCAAGCGGGAATGAGAAATACGCAGTATTTT. Translated, it gives CASSPQAGMRNTQYF.

This clonotype was counted ten times or more. The chain combines TRBV12-3 or TRBV12-4 with TRBJ1-5, with D unresolved. The CDR3 has 14 residues. Trimming shortened V by 3 bases and J by 1 base, and 7 bases separated the two germline ends. CDR3 coding DNA: TGTGCCAGCAGTTTTTCGGGGAGCAATCAGCCCCAGCATTTT. Its translation is CASSFSGSNQPQHF.

CDR3 sequence reads: CASSLPAISSYNEQFF. Written as DNA, the CDR3 is TGCGCCAGCAGCTTACCAGCGATAAGCTCCTACAATGAGCAGTTCTTC. The rearrangement joins TRBV5-1 to TRBJ2-1, with no clear D. V gave up 2 bases and J gave up 0 bases, with 12 bases separating them. CDR3 length: 16 amino acids. Germline V gene data show CDR1 as SGHRS and CDR2 as YFSETQ.

This clonotype was detected a few times. The gene calls are TRBV24-1 and TRBJ2-2; the D gene is possibly TRBD1 (6 bases). Trimming removed 7 bases from V and 0 bases from J, with 11 bases in between. CDR1 and CDR2 from the germline V gene are KGHDR and SFDVKD. The CDR3 runs to 15 residues. CDR3 DNA: TGTGCCACCAGGGGGGACAAGCCGAACACCGGGGAGCTGTTTTTT. It codes for CATRGDKPNTGELFF.

The chain has TRBV27 and TRBJ1-2; tentatively, D is TRBD1 (5 bases). CDR1 MNHEY and CDR2 SMNVEV come from the germline V gene (reference sequence). V dropped 0 bases and J dropped 4 bases, with 12 bases sitting between them. The CDR3 sequence is 15 residues long. CDR3 region: CASSLSDRGGYGYTF. The CDR3 DNA reads as TGTGCCAGCAGTTTATCTGATAGGGGAGGCTATGGCTACACCTTC.

V usage is TRBV5-1 and J usage is TRBJ2-7; D gene unclear. This CDR3 has 12 residues. Deletions cut 1 base from V and 0 bases from J, with 2 bases between. Germline CDR1 reads SGHRS; CDR2 reads YFSETQ. The CDR3 nucleotides read TGCGCCAGCAGCTTGATCTCCTACGAGCAGTACGTC. Protein sequence: CASSLISYEQYV.

The chain recombines TRBV5-1 with TRBJ1-5; 8 bases fit TRBD1. With 0 bases clipped from V and 5 bases from J, the junction kept 4 bases outside the gene matches. The CDR3 extends over 15 amino acids. Germline CDR1 reads SGHRS; CDR2 reads YFSETQ. This CDR3 is CASSLGTGLHQPQHF. The CDR3 nucleotides are TGCGCCAGCAGCTTGGGGACAGGGCTTCATCAGCCCCAGCATTTT.

This chain uses TRBV4-2 with TRBJ2-1, with D perhaps TRBD2 (6 bases). CDR1 and CDR2 (germline): LGHNA, YNFKEQ. Trimming pared 0 bases from V and 8 bases from J, leaving 14 bases between. The CDR3 covers 15 residues. The CDR3 loop reads CASSQERWGEDEQFF. CDR3 coding DNA: TGTGCCAGCAGCCAAGAGAGGTGGGGGGAAGATGAGCAGTTCTTC.

V usage is TRBV5-1 and J usage is TRBJ2-1; 11 bases match TRBD2. This CDR3 has 17 residues. Germline V lookup: CDR1 SGHRS, CDR2 YFSETQ. The junction had 10 bases not matched to a gene; V was cut back by 1 base and J by 7 bases. The CDR3, as DNA: TGCGCCAGCAGCTTGCAGCCGACTAGCGGGAAGGGTAATGAGCAGTTCTTC. This encodes CASSLQPTSGKGNEQFF. The full variable domain, rest sourced from reference TRBV5-1 and TRBJ2-1, is KAGVTQTPRYLIKTRGQQVTLSCSPISGHRSVSWYQQTPGQGLQFLFEYFSETQRNKGNFPGRFSGRQFSNSRSEMNVSTLELGDSALYLCASSLQPTSGKGNEQFFGPGTRLTVL.

In this sample, this clonotype turned up a few times. The chain is built from TRBV2 and TRBJ1-2; D uncertain. The ends were cut back, 3 bases at V and 4 bases at J, with 12 bases in the middle. Germline V gene lookup returns CDR1 SNHLY and CDR2 FYNNEI. This CDR3 is 14 amino acids long. The CDR3 region is CASSERNRPYGYTF. CDR3 DNA sequence: TGTGCCAGCAGTGAGAGGAACAGACCCTATGGCTACACCTTC.

A few counts support this clonotype. The CDR3 loop is CASSINNRETGAFF. The DNA of the CDR3 is TGTGCCAGTAGTATTAATAATCGGGAAACGGGAGCTTTCTTT. The chain carries TRBV19 and TRBJ1-1, with D hard to call. Looked up from germline, CDR1 is LNHDA and CDR2 is SQIVND (reference sequence). The CDR3 runs 14 residues. Trimming took 3 bases from V and 10 from J, leaving 18 bases between them.

This clonotype was seen only a few times. This chain links TRBV29-1 with TRBJ2-1, with TRBD1 identical over 8 bases. This CDR3 has 16 amino acids. The ends lost 7 bases at V and 6 bases at J; junction bases unmatched: 17. Looked up from germline, CDR1 is SQVTM and CDR2 is ANQGSEA. The CDR3 nucleotides read TGCAGCGCAAGAGGACCTTTGACAGGGGATTCCAATGAGCAGTTCTTC. Amino acids: CSARGPLTGDSNEQFF.

The gene calls are TRBV7-9 and TRBJ1-1; TRBD1 is a possible D gene (5 bases). The CDR3 sequence is 13 residues long. V lost 5 bases and J 3 bases, leaving 10 bases between the germline ends. Germline V gene sequence: CDR1 SEHNR, CDR2 FQNEAQ (reference sequence). This CDR3 reads CASSTQGDTEAFF. For the CDR3, the DNA is TGTGCCAGCAGCACCCAGGGTGACACTGAAGCTTTCTTT. Full variable domain (outside the CDR3, taken from reference TRBV7-9 and TRBJ1-1): DTGVSQNPRHKITKRGQNVTFRCDPISEHNRLYWYRQTLGQGPEFLTYFQNEAQLEKSRLLSDRFSAERPKGSFSTLEIQRTEQGDSAMYLCASSTQGDTEAFFGQGTRLTVV.

The rearrangement links TRBV29-1 to TRBJ2-7; 8 bases agree with TRBD1. This CDR3 spans 14 amino acids. Germline assignment: CDR1 SQVTM and CDR2 ANQGSEA. J lost 5 bases, V lost 6 bases, and 12 bases had no gene match. CDR3 residues: CSVGDRGGWDEQYF. CDR3 DNA sequence: TGCAGCGTGGGTGACAGGGGAGGTTGGGACGAGCAGTACTTC.

This clonotype was detected a few times. CDR3 nucleotides: TGTGCCAGCAGTTTAACCATTGGGGGGACCCAGTACTTC. This gives the protein CASSLTIGGTQYF. The V call is TRBV27, the J call TRBJ2-5; D is tentatively TRBD1 or TRBD2 (5 bases each). The length of the CDR3 is 13 residues. CDR1 is MNHEY, CDR2 SMNVEV, per germline (reference sequence). The ends were cut back, 2 bases at V and 7 bases at J, with 11 bases in the middle.

The rearrangement uses TRBV27 and TRBJ1-3, with D possibly TRBD1 on 5 matching bases. The CDR3 length is 15 residues. Germline CDR1 MNHEY, CDR2 SMNVEV (reference sequence). V was shortened by 4 bases and J by 5 bases, with 15 bases between the two germline ends. In DNA, the CDR3 is TGTGCCAGCAGTTCGGAGGGTAGGGACCGAAACACCATATATTTT. This sequence encodes CASSSEGRDRNTIYF.

In regard to this clonotype: Germline is not matched at one junction end, which may reflect a read error. This chain links TRBV24-1 with TRBJ1-1; D perhaps matches TRBD1 (6 bases). Germline lookup yields CDR1 KGHDR and CDR2 SFDVKD. The CDR3 contains 14 residues. The CDR3 region is CATRSRQEGTGAFF. CDR3 bases: TGTGCCACCCGAAGTCGACAGGAGGGCACTGGAGCTTTCTTT.

This clonotype came up a few times. V gene TRBV10-3 combines with J gene TRBJ1-4; 8 bases match TRBD1. The CDR3 contains 17 residues. Germline CDR1 and CDR2: ENHRY and SYGVKD. Losses at the gene ends were 0 bases for V and 10 bases for J; bases not matched to a gene: 13. This CDR3 reads CAISESTRTGMNLKLFF. The CDR3 DNA sequence: TGTGCCATCAGTGAGTCCACCCGGACAGGGATGAACCTAAAACTGTTTTTT.

The chain is built from TRBV10-1 and TRBJ1-4; no definite D call. The V end lost 0 bases, the J end lost 5 bases, and 1 base lay between the germline ends. There are 12 residues in the CDR3. Germline lookup yields CDR1 WNHNN and CDR2 SYGVQD (reference sequence). Written as DNA, the CDR3 is TGCGCCAGCAGTGAGTCGAATGAAAAACTGTTTTTT. It specifies CASSESNEKLFF.

This clonotype turned up a few times. The rearrangement uses TRBV5-1 and TRBJ1-1, with 9 positions matching TRBD1. V was clipped by 3 bases and J by 1 base; unmatched bases: 4. The germline V gene encodes CDR1 SGHRS and CDR2 YFSETQ. The CDR3 runs 15 residues. The CDR3 coding sequence is TGCGCCAGCAGCTCACTGGACAGGGGGAACACTGAAGCTTTCTTT. This codes for CASSSLDRGNTEAFF.

This chain links TRBV4-2 with TRBJ1-5; TRBD1 is a possible D gene (6 bases). CDR3 length: 18 amino acids. V was clipped by 3 bases and J by 1 base, with 19 bases between them. Germline V gene data show CDR1 as LGHNA and CDR2 as YNFKEQ. The CDR3 DNA reads TGTGCCAGCAGCCATGCCCAAACAGGGCCTTCCAGCAATCAGCCCCAGCATTTT. This encodes CASSHAQTGPSSNQPQHF.

V usage is TRBV5-1 and J usage is TRBJ2-1; TRBD1 matches at 11 bases. The germline V gene encodes CDR1 SGHRS and CDR2 YFSETQ. This CDR3 comprises 15 residues. The junction had 6 bases not matched to a gene; V was cut back by 0 bases and J by 10 bases. The CDR3 loop is CASSLEGQGAREQFF. The CDR3, as DNA: TGCGCCAGCAGCTTGGAAGGACAGGGGGCACGGGAGCAGTTCTTC. The complete variable domain, with remaining parts taken from reference TRBV5-1 and TRBJ2-1, reads KAGVTQTPRYLIKTRGQQVTLSCSPISGHRSVSWYQQTPGQGLQFLFEYFSETQRNKGNFPGRFSGRQFSNSRSEMNVSTLELGDSALYLCASSLEGQGAREQFFGPGTRLTVL.